Following are 25 T cell receptor beta chains from one sample sequenced in a study of cytomegalovirus exposure and HLA in healthy donors. Profiled with immunoSEQ multiplex PCR; TCRdb holds only in-frame clones, not every one. The sample includes 130,000 or so clones, roughly nine tenths of them seen just once. Sequenced material: PBMCs. The receptors were sampled from a woman between 18 and 29 years old in good health and CMV-seronegative.

This rearrangement joins TRBV27 to TRBJ2-7, with 8 nucleotides matching TRBD1. The germline CDR1 and CDR2 sequences are MNHEY and SMNVEV (reference sequence). The trim removed 5 bases at V and 7 bases at J, leaving 10 bases unmatched. The CDR3 covers 14 residues. The CDR3 is CASSQGAVRWEQYF. CDR3 bases: TGTGCCAGCAGTCAGGGGGCGGTCCGTTGGGAGCAGTACTTC.

The CDR3 reads CASSLLGSTMNTEAFF. In DNA form, the CDR3 reads TGTGCCAGCAGTTTATTGGGCAGCACCATGAACACTGAAGCTTTCTTT. The chain combines TRBV27 with TRBJ1-1; no clear D gene. Germline CDR1 and CDR2: MNHEY and SMNVEV (reference sequence). V was shortened by 1 base and J by 0 bases, with 12 bases between the two germline ends. CDR3 length: 16 amino acids.

The sample holds one count of this clone. This chain uses TRBV9 with TRBJ1-3; perhaps TRBD1 as D (6 bases). V lost 3 bases to trimming and J lost 3 bases, with 10 bases between them. Germline-derived CDR1 and CDR2 are SGDLS and YYNGEE. CDR3 length: 14 amino acids. For the CDR3, the DNA is TGTGCCAGCAGCGCAGGGGTTTTTGGAAACACCATATATTTT. Its protein is CASSAGVFGNTIYF.

The V call is TRBV19, the J call TRBJ1-4; D gene ambiguous. This CDR3 has 16 residues. The germline V gene encodes CDR1 LNHDA and CDR2 SQIVND (reference sequence). The V gene lost 5 bases and the J gene lost 10 bases, with 23 bases spanning the gap. DNA of the CDR3: TGTGCCAGTAGTTCTGAAGACCCCGGGAACAGCGGAAAACTGTTTTTT. This translates into CASSSEDPGNSGKLFF.

This clone was observed a single time. The chain is built from TRBV7-3 and TRBJ2-1, with 11 bases that match TRBD2. CDR3 length equals 19 residues. The V segment lost 4 bases and the J segment 2 bases; nucleotides outside the gene matches: 13. The germline V gene encodes CDR1 SGHTA and CDR2 FQGTGA. CDR3 region: CASSSPRRSSGGTYNEQFF. In DNA form, the CDR3 reads TGTGCCAGCAGCTCTCCCAGGCGGTCTAGCGGGGGGACCTACAATGAGCAGTTCTTC.

The chain employs TRBV18 and TRBJ1-5, with a possible D match to TRBD1 (5 bases). The V end lost 3 bases, the J end lost 1 base, and 7 bases lay between the germline ends. The V gene's germline CDR1 is KGHSH and CDR2 LQKENI. The CDR3 is 14 amino acids. CDR3 sequence: CASSPGLSNQPQHF. The DNA of the CDR3 is TGTGCCAGCTCACCGGGGCTGAGCAATCAGCCCCAGCATTTT. The full variable domain, with the rest looked up from reference TRBV18 and TRBJ1-5, is NAGVMQNPRHLVRRRGQEARLRCSPMKGHSHVYWYRQLPEEGLKFMVYLQKENIIDESGMPKERFSAEFPKEGPSILRIQQVVRGDSAAYFCASSPGLSNQPQHFGDGTRLSIL.

This clone was recorded a few times. CDR3 region: CASSQGVRANTEAFF. In DNA form, the CDR3 reads TGCGCCAGCAGCCAAGGGGTCAGGGCTAACACTGAAGCTTTCTTT. J is TRBJ1-1 and V is TRBV4-1; TRBD1 might be the D (5 bases). This CDR3 has 15 amino acids. CDR1 and CDR2 from the germline V gene are MGHRA and YSYEKL. V shed 1 base and J shed 2 bases, with 11 bases lying between them.

This chain uses TRBV28 with TRBJ2-7, with 11 nucleotides matching TRBD1. The CDR3 is 15 amino acids. V shed 2 bases and J 7 bases; nucleotides not matched to a gene: 7. Germline loops: CDR1 MDHEN, CDR2 SYDVKM. The CDR3 sequence is CASSLPGTGGREQYF. The CDR3 DNA sequence: TGTGCCAGCAGTTTACCCGGGACAGGGGGTCGGGAGCAGTACTTC.

V gene TRBV11-2 combines with J gene TRBJ1-1; 11 nucleotides align to TRBD1. The CDR3 has 17 amino acids. Per germline, CDR1 SGHAT and CDR2 FQNNGV. The junction had 15 bases not matched to a gene; V was cut back by 5 bases and J by 7 bases. CDR3 sequence reads: CASSARTGGISIGEAFF. The CDR3 DNA sequence: TGTGCCAGCAGCGCCCGGACAGGGGGCATTTCAATCGGTGAAGCTTTCTTT.

The chain combines TRBV6-6 with TRBJ2-5; 7 nucleotides agree with TRBD2. The CDR3 runs to 14 residues. The germline V gene encodes CDR1 MNHNY and CDR2 SVGAGI (reference sequence). J lost 1 base, V lost 8 bases, and 7 bases had no gene match. The CDR3, as DNA: TGTGCCAGCTCAAAGCGGGGCCGCCAAGAGACCCAGTACTTC. Its protein is CASSKRGRQETQYF.

The V call is TRBV27, the J call TRBJ1-5; tentative D call: TRBD1 (6 bases). The CDR3 is made up of 15 amino acids. Germline CDR1 and CDR2: MNHEY and SMNVEV (reference sequence). The V gene lost 6 bases and the J gene lost 6 bases, with 18 bases spanning the gap. CDR3: CASRRGGGRGQPQHF. The CDR3 DNA follows: TGTGCCAGCAGAAGGGGGGGAGGGCGCGGTCAGCCCCAGCATTTT.

The chain employs TRBV5-1 and TRBJ2-1; D is unclear. The CDR3 is 14 amino acids. Trimming left V 2 bases short and J 4 bases short, with 10 bases between. Germline CDR1 SGHRS, CDR2 YFSETQ. This chain's CDR3 is CASSFLADYNEQFF. The CDR3 nucleotides read TGCGCCAGCAGCTTTTTGGCAGATTACAATGAGCAGTTCTTC.

The chain couples TRBV11-1 to TRBJ2-7; D not certain. Germline V gene lookup returns CDR1 SGHAT and CDR2 FQDESV (reference sequence). Deletions cut 5 bases from V and 0 bases from J, with 11 bases between. The CDR3 loop spans 14 amino acids. CDR3 in amino acids: CASSPYWSSYEQYF. Written as DNA, the CDR3 is TGTGCCAGCAGCCCATATTGGAGCTCCTACGAGCAGTACTTC.

The chain employs TRBV25-1 and TRBJ2-1; D is perhaps TRBD2 (5 bases). V gave up 1 base and J gave up 4 bases, with 14 bases separating them. CDR1 and CDR2 (germline): MGHDK, SYGVNS. CDR3 size: 16 residues. CDR3 residues: CASSELKTEAYNEQFF. CDR3 DNA sequence: TGTGCCAGCAGTGAATTAAAGACGGAGGCTTACAATGAGCAGTTCTTC.

This chain joins TRBV29-1 and TRBJ1-3, with D unresolved. The CDR3 is made up of 15 amino acids. The ends were cut back, 7 bases at V and 6 bases at J, with 22 bases in the middle. Germline V gives CDR1 SQVTM, CDR2 ANQGSEA. CDR3 amino acids: CSADRGQRLENTIYF. CDR3 DNA: TGCAGCGCTGACCGGGGTCAAAGGCTAGAAAACACCATATATTTT.

The chain joins TRBV7-9 to TRBJ2-5; unclear D gene. The CDR3 loop spans 13 amino acids. Germline-derived CDR1 and CDR2 are SEHNR and FQNEAQ (reference sequence). Trimming cost V 3 bases and J 5 bases, with 10 bases left between them. CDR3 sequence reads: CASSFGFRETQYF. In DNA, the CDR3 is TGTGCCAGCAGCTTTGGTTTCAGGGAGACCCAGTACTTC. The whole variable domain, filled in from reference TRBV7-9 and TRBJ2-5, reads DTGVSQNPRHKITKRGQNVTFRCDPISEHNRLYWYRQTLGQGPEFLTYFQNEAQLEKSRLLSDRFSAERPKGSFSTLEIQRTEQGDSAMYLCASSFGFRETQYFGPGTRLLVL.

The chain employs TRBV6-5 and TRBJ1-6; no clear D. CDR1 MNHEY and CDR2 SVGAGI come from the germline V gene. V was shortened by 0 bases and J by 9 bases, with 12 bases between the two germline ends. This CDR3 is 15 amino acids long. The CDR3 reads CASSYSGHGGSPLHF. The CDR3, as DNA: TGTGCCAGCAGTTACTCCGGCCACGGAGGTTCACCCCTCCACTTT.

This clone was picked up one time. The J gene is TRBJ1-1, the V gene TRBV6-5, with D unclear. V was pared by 6 bases and J by 7 bases, with 15 bases between. Germline loops: CDR1 MNHEY, CDR2 SVGAGI. This CDR3 is 13 amino acids long. CDR3 in amino acids: CASRAGMWDEAFF. The CDR3 DNA is TGTGCCAGCAGAGCGGGTATGTGGGATGAAGCTTTCTTT.

The CDR3 DNA follows: TGTGCCAGCTCACCACGCGCAATCCTAGGCACAGATACGCAGTATTTT. It specifies CASSPRAILGTDTQYF. The V and J genes are TRBV18 and TRBJ2-3; D is unresolved. Trimming left V 1 base short and J 1 base short, with 12 bases between. The CDR3 has 16 residues. Germline CDR1 reads KGHSH; CDR2 reads LQKENI.

The chain carries TRBV11-3 and TRBJ1-1, with D possibly being TRBD1 (5 bases). Trimming left V 5 bases short and J 10 bases short, with 17 bases between. This CDR3 region has 13 residues. In germline, CDR1 is SGHNT, CDR2 YENEEA. The chain's CDR3 is CASSLGTRDRAFF. The CDR3 DNA reads TGTGCCAGCAGCCTCGGGACTCGCGATAGAGCTTTCTTT.

V gene TRBV4-1 combines with J gene TRBJ1-1, with D maybe TRBD1 (5 bases). The ends were cut back, 4 bases at V and 5 bases at J, with 17 bases in the middle. CDR1 MGHRA and CDR2 YSYEKL come from the germline V gene. The CDR3 length is 15 residues. Here the CDR3 reads CASSPRGGRGTEAFF. CDR3 nucleotides: TGCGCCAGCAGCCCCCGTGGGGGGAGGGGTACTGAAGCTTTCTTT.

The chain is built from TRBV28 and TRBJ1-6, with TRBD1 matching over 10 bases. This CDR3 spans 15 amino acids. Trimming at V came to 6 bases and at J to 8 bases, leaving 7 bases not matched to a gene. In germline, CDR1 is MDHEN, CDR2 SYDVKM. CDR3 sequence reads: CASRSPGQGYSPLHF. For the CDR3, the DNA is TGTGCCAGCAGGTCCCCGGGACAGGGGTATTCACCCCTCCACTTT.

The CDR3 DNA sequence: TGTGCCAGCAGCTTATCGGAAACAGGGTTAGGCTACACCTTC. This sequence encodes CASSLSETGLGYTF. The chain carries TRBV7-9 and TRBJ1-2; D perhaps matches TRBD1 (6 bases). Germline values: CDR1 SEHNR, CDR2 FQNEAQ (reference sequence). The CDR3 is 14 residues long. V gave up 2 bases and J gave up 8 bases, with 15 bases separating them.

CDR3 nucleotide sequence: TGTGCCAGCAGCTTGCCAGGGTTAGGTTCACCCCTCCACTTT. Protein product: CASSLPGLGSPLHF. J is TRBJ1-6 and V is TRBV11-2, with D tentatively TRBD1 (5 bases). CDR3 length: 14 residues. The V end was cut by 3 bases, the J end by 9 bases, with 12 bases between. Germline V gives CDR1 SGHAT, CDR2 FQNNGV.

This sequence joins TRBV19 and TRBJ2-7, with 7 nucleotides matching TRBD1. Germline CDR1 and CDR2: LNHDA and SQIVND (reference sequence). CDR3 length: 14 amino acids. The J segment lost 1 base and the V segment lost 7 bases, leaving 7 bases of the junction unmatched. DNA for the CDR3: TGTGCCAGTAAGTTGACAGGGCCTTCCTACGAGCAGTACTTC. Protein product: CASKLTGPSYEQYF.